The 25 T cell receptor beta chains reported below all come from one sample, sequenced in a study of T-cell reconstitution after alpha-beta-depleted transplantation in children. Notes on the study in general: A year post-transplant, T-cell counts and diversity derived mostly from newly produced T cells.

Their recognized antigens are unknown. As it was prepared, the TCRbeta library received unique molecular identifiers. TCRdb recomputed calls from the PCR reads with MiXCR, one row per CDR3 protein. The sample lists a few hundred thousand distinct CDR3 sequences; around 7.3% were seen once. The sequencing here drew on peripheral blood, taken 360 days after TCRalphabeta/CD19-depleted stem cell transplant. These receptors came from a female patient aged 2 to 10 who had a stem cell transplant for Fanconi anemia, so the T cells may come from the graft donor.

The genes are TRBV30 and TRBJ2-3, with D possibly matching TRBD2 (5 bases). This CDR3 is built from 13 residues. The V gene's germline CDR1 is GTSNPN and CDR2 SVGIG (reference sequence). The V end lost 5 bases, the J end lost 1 base, and 10 bases lay between the germline ends. The CDR3 region has the DNA TGTGCCTGGGCCGGCGGGCGCACAGATACGCAGTATTTT. Amino acids: CAWAGGRTDTQYF.

This clonotype was seen a few times. This chain joins TRBV15 and TRBJ1-6; 8 nucleotides match TRBD1. Per germline, CDR1 LNHNV and CDR2 YYDKDF (reference sequence). J lost 10 bases, V lost 1 base, and 9 bases had no gene match. This CDR3 spans 16 amino acids. DNA of the CDR3: TGTGCCACCAGCAGAGGCTTGGACAGGGAAGGCTCACCCCTCCACTTT. It yields the protein CATSRGLDREGSPLHF.

This clonotype came up a few times. The chain is built from TRBV11-1 and TRBJ1-4; TRBD1 matches 7 bases. Germline CDR1 is SGHAT and CDR2 is FQDESV (reference sequence). The CDR3 length is 20 residues. Germline trimming cut 5 bases from V and 0 bases from J; bases unmatched to any gene: 18. The chain's CDR3 is CASSAPREGGNYATNEKLFF. The CDR3 DNA reads TGTGCCAGCAGCGCCCCCAGGGAAGGGGGCAATTATGCAACTAATGAAAAACTGTTTTTT.

This clonotype was detected many times. V is TRBV28 and J is TRBJ2-1, with D perhaps TRBD1 or TRBD2 (5 bases each). Germline CDR1 and CDR2: MDHEN and SYDVKM. V was pared by 3 bases and J by 3 bases, with 9 bases between. This CDR3 comprises 14 residues. CDR3 in amino acids: CASSLGVSYNEQFF. DNA for the CDR3: TGTGCCAGCAGTTTGGGGGTCAGCTACAATGAGCAGTTCTTC.

This clonotype was recorded many times. The chain combines TRBV29-1 with TRBJ2-1, with TRBD2 as a possible D gene (6 bases). The germline V gene encodes CDR1 SQVTM and CDR2 ANQGSEA. The V gene lost 0 bases and the J gene lost 7 bases, with 13 bases spanning the gap. There are 14 residues in the CDR3. The CDR3: CSVEDKTGVNEQFF. CDR3 sequence (DNA): TGCAGCGTTGAAGATAAAACGGGAGTGAATGAGCAGTTCTTC.

This clonotype has at least ten counts. The V and J genes are TRBV28 and TRBJ1-4; D gene ambiguous. The germline V gene has CDR1 MDHEN and CDR2 SYDVKM. The CDR3 has 12 residues. Trimming removed 7 bases at V and 8 bases at J, with 11 bases between. CDR3 nucleotide sequence: TGTGCCAGCACCGGCTTTTCAGAAAAACTGTTTTTT. Encoded protein: CASTGFSEKLFF.

This clonotype showed up many times. The chain employs TRBV7-6 and TRBJ2-5, with TRBD1 matching over 8 bases. The CDR3 extends over 16 amino acids. The junction had 8 bases not matched to a gene; V was cut back by 1 base and J by 4 bases. Germline V gene sequence: CDR1 SGHVS, CDR2 FNYEAQ. The CDR3 DNA is TGTGCCAGCAGCTTAGGGAGGGACAGGCCTCGAGAGACCCAGTACTTC. It translates to CASSLGRDRPRETQYF.

This clonotype appeared a few times. V and J are TRBV19 and TRBJ2-1, with 7 bases lining up with TRBD2. This CDR3 spans 15 amino acids. Germline CDR1 LNHDA, CDR2 SQIVND (reference sequence). V lost 9 bases, J lost 1 base, and 9 bases stayed unmatched. The CDR3 coding sequence is TGTGCCAGCAATTTGGGGGGGACGTCCTACAATGAGCAGTTCTTC. This encodes CASNLGGTSYNEQFF.

The chain employs TRBV7-9 and TRBJ1-1, with D perhaps matching TRBD1 (6 bases). Germline CDR1 reads SEHNR; CDR2 reads FQNEAQ (reference sequence). Deletions cut 6 bases from V and 5 bases from J, with 13 bases between. CDR3 length equals 13 residues. CDR3 loop: CASSRQESTEAFF. The CDR3, as DNA: TGTGCCAGCAGTAGACAGGAATCAACTGAAGCTTTCTTT.

J is TRBJ2-3 and V is TRBV9; 12 bases match TRBD2. V lost 1 base, J lost 3 bases, and 12 bases stayed unmatched. This CDR3 spans 19 amino acids. Germline V gene data show CDR1 as SGDLS and CDR2 as YYNGEE. Here the CDR3 DNA reads TGTGCCAGCAGCGTAAGCCAACCTAGCGGGGGGGCCAGTACAGATACGCAGTATTTT. It is translated as CASSVSQPSGGASTDTQYF.

This clonotype was seen a few times. The chain is built from TRBV4-2 and TRBJ1-5, with 11 bases fitting TRBD1. Germline CDR1 and CDR2: LGHNA and YNFKEQ. J was trimmed by 3 bases and V by 0 bases; bases with no gene match: 10. The CDR3 is 19 amino acids. CDR3 nucleotide sequence: TGTGCCAGCAGCCAAGAAAGTAATTCGGGACAGGGGGTCAATCAGCCCCAGCATTTT. Its translation is CASSQESNSGQGVNQPQHF.

This clonotype was counted at least ten times. The rearrangement links TRBV6-1 to TRBJ1-4, with D unresolved. CDR3 length equals 14 residues. Germline values: CDR1 MNHNS, CDR2 SASEGT. Between the trimmed V and J ends, which lost 1 base and 8 bases, there was a span of 11 bases. In DNA form, the CDR3 reads TGTGCCAGCAGTGAAGAGGCAGTAGTCGAAAAACTGTTTTTT. Translated, it gives CASSEEAVVEKLFF.

This rearrangement joins TRBV3-1 to TRBJ2-7, with D unclear. V gave up 2 bases and J gave up 0 bases, with 8 bases separating them. Germline V lookup: CDR1 LGHDT, CDR2 YNNKEL (reference sequence). This CDR3 is built from 14 residues. As DNA, the CDR3 is TGTGCCAGCAGCCAATTAGGCTTCTCCTACGAGCAGTACTTC. It encodes CASSQLGFSYEQYF.

There are many counts of this clonotype. The chain is built from TRBV6-5 and TRBJ1-1; 7 nucleotides line up with TRBD1. CDR1 and CDR2 from the germline V gene are MNHEY and SVGAGI. CDR3 length: 14 residues. The J segment lost 3 bases and the V segment lost 9 bases, leaving 10 bases of the junction unmatched. CDR3 region: CASSHRGWYTEAFF. In nucleotides, the CDR3 is TGTGCCAGTAGTCACAGGGGTTGGTACACTGAAGCTTTCTTT.

In its sample, this clonotype was seen many times. This chain joins TRBV12-3 or TRBV12-4 and TRBJ2-4; perhaps D is TRBD1 or TRBD2 (5 bases each). The CDR3 totals 14 residues. V gave up 0 bases and J gave up 8 bases, with 11 bases separating them. This CDR3 reads CASSLAPGTDIQYF. DNA of the CDR3: TGTGCCAGCAGTTTAGCTCCAGGGACGGACATTCAGTACTTC.

The J gene is TRBJ2-5, the V gene TRBV29-1; 9 bases map to TRBD2. Germline CDR1 reads SQVTM; CDR2 reads ANQGSEA. The CDR3 totals 16 residues. V trimming: 0 bases; J trimming: 4 bases; junction bases outside the gene matches: 9. CDR3 residues: CSVEDWISGGPETQYF. The CDR3 coding sequence is TGCAGCGTTGAAGATTGGATTAGCGGGGGCCCAGAGACCCAGTACTTC.

This clonotype appeared a few times. This chain uses TRBV27 with TRBJ1-2; 8 bases match TRBD1. V gave up 8 bases and J gave up 8 bases; unmatched junction bases: 10. Germline V gives CDR1 MNHEY, CDR2 SMNVEV (reference sequence). This CDR3 has 13 residues. The CDR3 spells CASGFGQGGGYTF. The DNA for the CDR3 is TGTGCCAGCGGGTTTGGACAGGGAGGAGGCTACACCTTC.

The chain carries TRBV27 and TRBJ2-7; the D is unclear. The CDR3 contains 13 residues. Per germline, CDR1 MNHEY and CDR2 SMNVEV (reference sequence). V lost 4 bases to trimming and J lost 4 bases, with 11 bases between them. CDR3 DNA sequence: TGTGCCAGCAGTTCCGCCCCCCCGTACGAGCAGTACTTC. It specifies CASSSAPPYEQYF.

With regard to this clonotype: Since no conserved phenylalanine or tryptophan closes the CDR3, a read error is the likely cause. No DNA is shown, since the ends of the CDR3 on it are uncertain; the CDR3 is the one TCRdb lists. J is TRBJ1-2 and V is TRBV5-8; the table's D call, TRBD1, has no DNA check behind it. The CDR3 has 12 amino acids, counting both end residues. Germline CDR1 and CDR2: SGHTS and YDEGEE. The CDR3 reads CASSFGTVATKR.

This clonotype was seen repeatedly, ten times or more. The chain uses TRBV7-8 and TRBJ2-7, with D perhaps given as TRBD1 or TRBD2 (5 bases each). V lost 1 base and J 5 bases, leaving 12 bases between the germline ends. Germline-derived CDR1 and CDR2 are SGHVS and FQNEAQ. CDR3 length: 14 residues. The CDR3 DNA is TGTGCCAGCAGCTTAGGTGGGGGTGCCCACGAGCAGTACTTC. The encoded protein is CASSLGGGAHEQYF.

The chain employs TRBV15 and TRBJ2-1; the D gene is possibly TRBD1 (5 bases). Trimming took off 1 base at V and 8 bases at J, with 15 bases between the two ends. The CDR3 loop spans 15 amino acids. Germline lookup yields CDR1 LNHNV and CDR2 YYDKDF (reference sequence). CDR3 coding DNA: TGTGCCACCAGCAGAGTCAGGACAATTGATGATGAGCAGTTCTTC. It specifies CATSRVRTIDDEQFF.

J is TRBJ1-2 and V is TRBV20-1; D not certain. CDR1 and CDR2 (germline): DFQATT, SNEGSKA (reference sequence). The CDR3 length is 13 residues. Trimming left V 1 base short and J 4 bases short, with 10 bases between. CDR3 coding DNA: TGCAGTGCTAGAGTAAGACAAAGCTATGGCTACACCTTC. It is translated as CSARVRQSYGYTF.

Only a few counts were recorded for this clonotype. The rearrangement joins TRBV13 to TRBJ2-7; TRBD2 aligns across 7 bases. Germline lookup yields CDR1 PRHDT and CDR2 FYEKMQ (reference sequence). The CDR3 is 16 amino acids. V was pared by 2 bases and J by 4 bases, with 11 bases of the junction left unmatched. CDR3 sequence reads: CASSLYGRPDQYEQYF. DNA for the CDR3: TGTGCCAGCAGCTTATACGGGAGGCCCGACCAGTACGAGCAGTACTTC. The complete variable domain, with remaining parts taken from reference TRBV13 and TRBJ2-7, reads AAGVIQSPRHLIKEKRETATLKCYPIPRHDTVYWYQQGPGQDPQFLISFYEKMQSDKGSIPDRFSAQQFSDYHSELNMSSLELGDSALYFCASSLYGRPDQYEQYFGPGTRLTVT.

This clonotype was seen at least ten times. The chain joins TRBV21-1 to TRBJ2-7. TRBV21-1 has pseudogene status. The CDR3 has 14 amino acids. In nucleotides, the CDR3 is TGTGCCAGCAGCAAAAGGTACAGTCACTACGAGCAGTACGTC. It translates to CASSKRYSHYEQYV.

The chain has TRBV28 and TRBJ1-3, with D possibly being TRBD1 (5 bases). The CDR3 extends over 14 amino acids. Deletions cut 3 bases from V and 2 bases from J, with 8 bases between. Germline CDR1 is MDHEN and CDR2 is SYDVKM. The CDR3 DNA reads TGTGCCAGCAGTTTGGGGGGTACTGGAAACACCATATATTTT. This translates into CASSLGGTGNTIYF.